These 12 T cell receptor beta chains originate from one sample sequenced in a study of shared clonotypes between healthy human individuals. Only CD45RO-negative cells positively selected for CCR7 counted as naive CD8 cells, so terminally differentiated effector memory CD45RA+ cells were excluded. The method was immunoSEQ multiplex PCR; TCRdb's version includes in-frame clones alone and lacks a portion of them. The sample has 550,000 to 750,000 clones, less than 97% seen once. Material: naive CD8+ T cells sorted from blood. Every receptor here comes from a woman in her 30s in good health.

V and J are TRBV28 and TRBJ2-7; possibly TRBD1 for D (5 bases). Trimming left V 5 bases short and J 3 bases short, with 11 bases between. The CDR3 extends over 13 amino acids. Germline V gene sequence: CDR1 MDHEN, CDR2 SYDVKM. As DNA, the CDR3 is TGTGCCAGCAGTCTGGACATCTACTACGAGCAGTACTTC. It specifies CASSLDIYYEQYF.

The rearrangement joins TRBV28 to TRBJ2-3; D not certain. Germline lookup yields CDR1 MDHEN and CDR2 SYDVKM. Trimming cost V 8 bases and J 4 bases, with 10 bases left between them. CDR3 length: 12 amino acids. CDR3 DNA: TGTGCCAGCGGCCCCCCTGCAGATACGCAGTATTTT. It yields the protein CASGPPADTQYF.

The genes are TRBV2 and TRBJ2-1, with D perhaps matching TRBD1 or TRBD2 (5 bases each). The germline V and J ends were trimmed by 6 bases and 8 bases, with 26 bases remaining between them. Per germline, CDR1 SNHLY and CDR2 FYNNEI. The CDR3 contains 17 residues. CDR3 residues: CASSDPPGQLAPHEQFF. The CDR3 nucleotides are TGTGCCAGCAGCGACCCCCCGGGGCAATTGGCCCCCCATGAGCAGTTCTTC.

Turning to this clone: This sample includes further DNA sequences coding for the same CDR3. The chain links TRBV27 to TRBJ2-7; TRBD1 aligns across 9 bases. CDR3 size: 13 residues. Looked up from germline, CDR1 is MNHEY and CDR2 is SMNVEV (reference sequence). The V segment lost 6 bases and the J segment 1 base; nucleotides outside the gene matches: 1. The CDR3 loop reads CASSGTGSYEQYF. CDR3 nucleotide sequence: TGTGCCAGCAGCGGGACAGGGTCCTACGAGCAGTACTTC.

The chain employs TRBV7-9 and TRBJ2-1, with 8 bases aligning to TRBD1. The J segment lost 5 bases and the V segment lost 3 bases, leaving 6 bases of the junction unmatched. The CDR3 totals 15 residues. The germline gives CDR1 SEHNR, CDR2 FQNEAQ (reference sequence). Here the CDR3 reads CASSFVDRENNEQFF. CDR3 sequence (DNA): TGTGCCAGCAGCTTCGTGGACAGGGAAAACAATGAGCAGTTCTTC.

This chain joins TRBV5-8 and TRBJ2-1; 13 nucleotides line up with TRBD2. The germline V gene encodes CDR1 SGHTS and CDR2 YDEGEE. Trimming took 3 bases from V and 5 from J; bases not matched to a gene: 11. The CDR3 is 18 amino acids. The CDR3 nucleotides read TGTGCCAGCAGCTCCCGGACTAGCGGGAGAACCCCGGACAATGAGCAGTTCTTC. Translated: CASSSRTSGRTPDNEQFF.

The rearrangement joins TRBV5-3 to TRBJ2-1; the match to TRBD2 covers 11 bases. TRBV5-3 is classed as an ORF, of uncertain function. CDR3 length: 20 amino acids. With 3 bases clipped from V and 0 bases from J, the junction kept 14 bases outside the gene matches. The DNA for the CDR3 is TGTGCCAGAAGCTGGACAGGACTAGCGGGTTCCTTTAGCTCCTACAATGAGCAGTTCTTC. It translates to CARSWTGLAGSFSSYNEQFF.

The J gene is TRBJ1-4, the V gene TRBV27; D is possibly TRBD1 (6 bases). Trimming shortened V by 2 bases and J by 7 bases, and 11 bases separated the two germline ends. The CDR3 is 14 residues long. Per germline, CDR1 MNHEY and CDR2 SMNVEV (reference sequence). The chain's CDR3 is CASSLIRGSEKLFF. CDR3 coding DNA: TGTGCCAGCAGTTTAATCAGGGGAAGTGAAAAACTGTTTTTT.

This clone was recorded once. This sequence joins TRBV4-2 and TRBJ2-5; unclear D gene. V lost 0 bases, J lost 8 bases, and 7 bases lay in between. This CDR3 region has 12 residues. CDR1 LGHNA and CDR2 YNFKEQ come from the germline V gene. CDR3 residues: CASSQEVGTQYF. The CDR3 bases are TGTGCCAGCAGCCAAGAGGTCGGAACCCAGTACTTC.

The chain links TRBV28 to TRBJ1-1; the match to TRBD1 covers 9 bases. This CDR3 contains 14 residues. J gave up 4 bases and V 3 bases, and 3 bases lay outside the gene matches. Germline V CDR1 and CDR2: MDHEN, SYDVKM. CDR3 residues: CASSFTGGGTEAFF. DNA for the CDR3: TGTGCCAGCAGTTTCACAGGGGGCGGCACTGAAGCTTTCTTT.

This chain links TRBV11-2 with TRBJ1-5; 7 nucleotides match TRBD1. This CDR3 is built from 16 residues. Germline loops: CDR1 SGHAT, CDR2 FQNNGV. The J segment lost 3 bases and the V segment lost 3 bases, leaving 8 bases of the junction unmatched. The CDR3 sequence: CASSFAPGGPNQPQHF. The CDR3 nucleotides are TGTGCCAGCAGCTTCGCCCCAGGGGGACCCAATCAGCCCCAGCATTTT.

This clone has just one count. The chain links TRBV11-2 to TRBJ1-4; D possibly corresponds to TRBD1 (6 bases). CDR1 and CDR2 (germline): SGHAT, FQNNGV. The V end was cut by 4 bases, the J end by 11 bases, with 17 bases between. This CDR3 is 14 amino acids long. The CDR3 loop reads CASSSLQGDGKLFF. CDR3 bases: TGTGCCAGCAGCTCTTTACAGGGTGATGGGAAACTGTTTTTT. The full variable domain, with the rest looked up from reference TRBV11-2 and TRBJ1-4, is EAGVAQSPRYKIIEKRQSVAFWCNPISGHATLYWYQQILGQGPKLLIQFQNNGVVDDSQLPKDRFSAERLKGVDSTLKIQPAKLEDSAVYLCASSSLQGDGKLFFGSGTQLSVL.